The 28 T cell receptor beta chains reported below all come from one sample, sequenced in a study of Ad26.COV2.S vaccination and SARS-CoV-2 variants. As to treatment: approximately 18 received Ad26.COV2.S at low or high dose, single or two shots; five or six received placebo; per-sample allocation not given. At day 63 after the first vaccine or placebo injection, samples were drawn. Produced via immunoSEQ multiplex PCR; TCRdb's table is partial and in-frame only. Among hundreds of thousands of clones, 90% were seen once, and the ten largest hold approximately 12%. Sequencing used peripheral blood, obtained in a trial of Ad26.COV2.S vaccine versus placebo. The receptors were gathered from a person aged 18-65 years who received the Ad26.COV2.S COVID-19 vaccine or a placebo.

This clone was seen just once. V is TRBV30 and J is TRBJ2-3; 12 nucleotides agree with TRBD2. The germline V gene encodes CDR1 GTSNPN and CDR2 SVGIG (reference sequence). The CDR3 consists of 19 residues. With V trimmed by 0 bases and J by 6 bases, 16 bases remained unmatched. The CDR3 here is CAWSVRWGLAGKKGDTQYF. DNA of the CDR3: TGTGCCTGGAGTGTACGGTGGGGACTAGCGGGCAAAAAGGGGGATACGCAGTATTTT.

The CDR3 spells CASRDSDYEQYF. The CDR3, as DNA: TGTGCCAGCCGGGACTCAGACTACGAGCAGTACTTC. This rearrangement joins TRBV19 to TRBJ2-7; the D gene is possibly TRBD2 (6 bases). Trimming stripped 9 bases from V and 3 bases from J, with 12 bases between. The CDR3 totals 12 residues. Germline V gives CDR1 LNHDA, CDR2 SQIVND (reference sequence).

CDR3 loop: CASSETTNTEAFF. Here the CDR3 DNA reads TGTGCCAGCAGTGAAACCACGAACACTGAAGCTTTCTTT. The chain links TRBV27 to TRBJ1-1, with no clear D. The CDR3 extends over 13 amino acids. V shed 5 bases and J shed 1 base, with 8 bases lying between them. Germline CDR1 is MNHEY and CDR2 is SMNVEV (reference sequence).

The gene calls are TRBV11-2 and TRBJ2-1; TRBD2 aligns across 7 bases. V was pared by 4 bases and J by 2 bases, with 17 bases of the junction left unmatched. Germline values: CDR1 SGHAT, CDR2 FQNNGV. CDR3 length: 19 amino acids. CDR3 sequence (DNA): TGTGCCAGCAGCTCCAGAGGCGGGAGTGCGACCTCGCCCTACAATGAGCAGTTCTTC. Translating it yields CASSSRGGSATSPYNEQFF.

DNA for the CDR3: TGTGCCAGCAGAGTGCAAGGTGGCACTGAAGCTTTCTTT. This gives the protein CASRVQGGTEAFF. The chain couples TRBV27 to TRBJ1-1; D gene uncertain. Germline CDR1 and CDR2: MNHEY and SMNVEV (reference sequence). The CDR3 spans 13 residues. Deletions cut 6 bases from V and 4 bases from J, with 12 bases between.

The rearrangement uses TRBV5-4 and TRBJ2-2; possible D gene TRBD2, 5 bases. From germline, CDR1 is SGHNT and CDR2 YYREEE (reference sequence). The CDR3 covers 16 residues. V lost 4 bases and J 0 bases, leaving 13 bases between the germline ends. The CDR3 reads CASSTGIGPNTGELFF. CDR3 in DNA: TGTGCCAGCAGCACGGGGATAGGGCCGAACACCGGGGAGCTGTTTTTT.

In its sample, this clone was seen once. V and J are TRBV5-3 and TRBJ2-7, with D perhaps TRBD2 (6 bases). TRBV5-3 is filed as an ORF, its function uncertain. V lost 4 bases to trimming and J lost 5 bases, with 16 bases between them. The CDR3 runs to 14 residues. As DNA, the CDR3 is TGTGCCAGAAGCACCTGGAAGGGACTCCACGAGCAGTACTTC. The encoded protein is CARSTWKGLHEQYF.

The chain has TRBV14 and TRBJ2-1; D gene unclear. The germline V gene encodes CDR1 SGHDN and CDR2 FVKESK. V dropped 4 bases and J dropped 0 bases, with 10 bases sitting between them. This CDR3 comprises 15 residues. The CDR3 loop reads CASSPFTSSYNEQFF. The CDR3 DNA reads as TGTGCCAGCAGCCCCTTTACGAGCTCCTACAATGAGCAGTTCTTC.

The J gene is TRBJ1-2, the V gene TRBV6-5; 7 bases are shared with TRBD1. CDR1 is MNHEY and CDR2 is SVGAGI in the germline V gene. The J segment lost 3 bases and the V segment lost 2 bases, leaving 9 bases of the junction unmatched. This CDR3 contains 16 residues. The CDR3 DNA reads TGTGCCAGCAGTTACGACAGGGAGGGGATATACTATGGCTACACCTTC. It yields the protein CASSYDREGIYYGYTF.

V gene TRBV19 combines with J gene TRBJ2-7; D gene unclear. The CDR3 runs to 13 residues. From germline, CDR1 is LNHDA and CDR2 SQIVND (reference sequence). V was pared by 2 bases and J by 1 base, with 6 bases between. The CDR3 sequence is CASSIQASYEQYF. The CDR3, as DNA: TGTGCCAGTAGTATACAAGCATCCTACGAGCAGTACTTC.

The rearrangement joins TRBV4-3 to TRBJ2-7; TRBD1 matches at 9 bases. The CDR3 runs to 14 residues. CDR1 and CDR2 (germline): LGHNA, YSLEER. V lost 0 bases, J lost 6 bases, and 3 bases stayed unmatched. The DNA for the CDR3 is TGCGCCAGCAGCCAAGAAAGACAGGGGGGCGAGCAGTACTTC. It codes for CASSQERQGGEQYF.

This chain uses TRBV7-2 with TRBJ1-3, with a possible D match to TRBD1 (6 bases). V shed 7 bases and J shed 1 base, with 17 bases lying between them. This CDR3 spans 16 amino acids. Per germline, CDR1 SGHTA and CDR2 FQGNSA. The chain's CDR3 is CASTTGGALSGNTIYF. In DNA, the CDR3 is TGTGCCAGCACAACGGGGGGGGCTCTATCTGGAAACACCATATATTTT.

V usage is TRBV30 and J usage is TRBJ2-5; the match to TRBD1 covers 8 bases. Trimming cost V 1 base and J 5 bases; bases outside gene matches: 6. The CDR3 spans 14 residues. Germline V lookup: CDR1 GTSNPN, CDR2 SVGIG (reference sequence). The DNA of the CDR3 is TGTGCCTGGAGTGATGACAGGGGAACGGAGACCCAGTACTTC. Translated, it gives CAWSDDRGTETQYF.

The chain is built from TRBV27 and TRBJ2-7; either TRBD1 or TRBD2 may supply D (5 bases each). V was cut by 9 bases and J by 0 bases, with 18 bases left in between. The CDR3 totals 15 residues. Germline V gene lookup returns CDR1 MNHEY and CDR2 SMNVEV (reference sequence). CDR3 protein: CASQQGDHISYEQYF. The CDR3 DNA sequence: TGTGCCAGTCAACAAGGGGACCATATCTCCTACGAGCAGTACTTC.

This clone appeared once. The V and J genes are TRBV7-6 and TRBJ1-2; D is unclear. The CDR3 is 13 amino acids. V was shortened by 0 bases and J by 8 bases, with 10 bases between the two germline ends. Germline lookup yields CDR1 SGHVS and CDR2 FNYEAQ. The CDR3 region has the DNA TGTGCCAGCAGCTTAGCCGGTCACCTCGGCTACACCTTC. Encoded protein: CASSLAGHLGYTF.

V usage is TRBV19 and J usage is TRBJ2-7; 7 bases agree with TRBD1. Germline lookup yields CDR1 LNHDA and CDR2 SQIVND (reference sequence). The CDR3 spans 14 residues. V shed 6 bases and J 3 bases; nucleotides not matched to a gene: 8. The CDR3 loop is CASSLQGSFYEQYF. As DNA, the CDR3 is TGTGCCAGTAGCTTACAGGGGTCTTTCTACGAGCAGTACTTC.

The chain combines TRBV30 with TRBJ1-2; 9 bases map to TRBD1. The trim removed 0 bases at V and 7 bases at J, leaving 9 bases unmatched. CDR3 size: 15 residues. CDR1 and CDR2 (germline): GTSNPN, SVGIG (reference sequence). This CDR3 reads CAWSVSRDRAFGYTF. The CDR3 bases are TGTGCCTGGAGTGTAAGCCGGGACAGGGCCTTTGGCTACACCTTC.

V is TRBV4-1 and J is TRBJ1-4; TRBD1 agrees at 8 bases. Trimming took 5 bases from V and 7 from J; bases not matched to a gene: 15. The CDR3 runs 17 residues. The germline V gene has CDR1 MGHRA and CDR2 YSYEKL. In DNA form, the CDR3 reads TGCGCCAGCAGCTCCAATCGGGGGGAGACAGGGGTTGAAAAACTGTTTTTT. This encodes CASSSNRGETGVEKLFF.

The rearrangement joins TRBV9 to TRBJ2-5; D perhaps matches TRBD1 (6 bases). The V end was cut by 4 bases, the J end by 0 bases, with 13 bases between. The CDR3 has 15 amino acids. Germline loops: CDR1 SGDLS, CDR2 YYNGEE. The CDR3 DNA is TGTGCCAGCAGCCCGCGACAGGCCTACCAAGAGACCCAGTACTTC. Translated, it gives CASSPRQAYQETQYF.

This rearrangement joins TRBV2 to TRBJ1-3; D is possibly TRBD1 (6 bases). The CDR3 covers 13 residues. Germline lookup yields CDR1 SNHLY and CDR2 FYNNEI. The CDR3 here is CGYQGRSGNTIYF. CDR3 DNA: TGTGGATACCAGGGGAGATCTGGAAACACCATATATTTT.

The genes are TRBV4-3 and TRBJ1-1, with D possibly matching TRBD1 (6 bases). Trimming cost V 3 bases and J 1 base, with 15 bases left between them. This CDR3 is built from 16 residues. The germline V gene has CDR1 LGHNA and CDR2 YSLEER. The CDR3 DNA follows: TGCGCCAGCAGCCACGCTACGGACAGTTGGAACACTGAAGCTTTCTTT. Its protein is CASSHATDSWNTEAFF.

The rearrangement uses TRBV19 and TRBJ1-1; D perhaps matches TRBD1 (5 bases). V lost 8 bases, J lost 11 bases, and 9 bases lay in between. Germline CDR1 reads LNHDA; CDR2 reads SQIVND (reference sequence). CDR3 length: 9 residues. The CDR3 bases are TGTGCCAGTTTCGGGGGGGCTTTCTTT. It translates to CASFGGAFF.

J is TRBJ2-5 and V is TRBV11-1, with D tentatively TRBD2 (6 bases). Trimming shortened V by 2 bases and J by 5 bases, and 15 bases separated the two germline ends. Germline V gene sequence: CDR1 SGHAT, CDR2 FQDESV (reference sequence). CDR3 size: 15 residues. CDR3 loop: CASSLRRGGGETQYF. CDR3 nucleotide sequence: TGTGCCAGCAGCTTACGAAGGGGAGGCGGGGAGACCCAGTACTTC.

CDR3: CASSFEPRNTEAFF. The CDR3 bases are TGCGCCAGCAGCTTTGAACCGCGGAACACTGAAGCTTTCTTT. The chain couples TRBV5-1 to TRBJ1-1; D not resolved. The CDR3 consists of 14 residues. Germline CDR1 reads SGHRS; CDR2 reads YFSETQ. Trimming took off 2 bases at V and 1 base at J, with 9 bases between the two ends.

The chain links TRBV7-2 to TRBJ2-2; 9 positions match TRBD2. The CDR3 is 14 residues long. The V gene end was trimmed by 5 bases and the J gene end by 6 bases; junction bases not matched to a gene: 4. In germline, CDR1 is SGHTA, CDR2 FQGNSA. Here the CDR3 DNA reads TGTGCCAGCAGCCCAAGCGGGAGGCCCGGGGAGCTGTTTTTT. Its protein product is CASSPSGRPGELFF.

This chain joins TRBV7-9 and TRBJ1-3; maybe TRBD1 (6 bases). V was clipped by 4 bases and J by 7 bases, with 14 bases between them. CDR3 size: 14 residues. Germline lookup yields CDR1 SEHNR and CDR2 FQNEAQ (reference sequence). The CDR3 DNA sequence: TGTGCCAGCAGCTGGGGTCAGGGGTTGAACACCATATATTTT. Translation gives CASSWGQGLNTIYF. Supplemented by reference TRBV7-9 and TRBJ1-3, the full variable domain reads DTGVSQNPRHKITKRGQNVTFRCDPISEHNRLYWYRQTLGQGPEFLTYFQNEAQLEKSRLLSDRFSAERPKGSFSTLEIQRTEQGDSAMYLCASSWGQGLNTIYFGEGSWLTVV.

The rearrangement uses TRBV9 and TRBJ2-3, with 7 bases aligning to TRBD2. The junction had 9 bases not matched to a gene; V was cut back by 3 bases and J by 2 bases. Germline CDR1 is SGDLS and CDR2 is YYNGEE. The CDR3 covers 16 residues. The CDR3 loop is CASSAGELADTDTQYF. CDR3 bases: TGTGCCAGCAGCGCTGGGGAGCTAGCGGACACAGATACGCAGTATTTT.

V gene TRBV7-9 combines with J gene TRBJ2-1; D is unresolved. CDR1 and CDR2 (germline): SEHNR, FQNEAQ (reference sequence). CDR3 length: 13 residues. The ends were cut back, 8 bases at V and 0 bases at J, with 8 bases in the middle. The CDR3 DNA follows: TGTGCCAGCCGGGCAGACTCCTACAATGAGCAGTTCTTC. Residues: CASRADSYNEQFF.